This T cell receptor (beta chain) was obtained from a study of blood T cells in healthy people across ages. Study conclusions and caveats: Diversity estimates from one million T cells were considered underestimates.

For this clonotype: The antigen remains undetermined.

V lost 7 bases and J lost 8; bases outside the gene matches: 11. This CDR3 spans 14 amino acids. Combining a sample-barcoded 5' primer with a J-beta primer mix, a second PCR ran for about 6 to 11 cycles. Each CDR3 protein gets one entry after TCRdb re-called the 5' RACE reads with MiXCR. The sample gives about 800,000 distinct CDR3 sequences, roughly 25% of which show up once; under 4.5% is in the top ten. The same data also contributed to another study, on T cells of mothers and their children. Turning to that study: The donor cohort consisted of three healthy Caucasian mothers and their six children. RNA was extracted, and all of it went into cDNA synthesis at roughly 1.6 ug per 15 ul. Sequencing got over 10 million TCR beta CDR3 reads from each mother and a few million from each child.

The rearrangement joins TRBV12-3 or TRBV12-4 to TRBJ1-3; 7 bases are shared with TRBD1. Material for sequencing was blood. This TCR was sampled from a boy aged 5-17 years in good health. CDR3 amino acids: CASNSGGGTDTIYF. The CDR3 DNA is TGTGCCAGCAACTCAGGGGGAGGGACCGACACCATATATTTT.